The 18 T cell receptor beta chains presented below share a single source sample, sequenced in a study of T cells in Graves' hyperthyroidism and ophthalmopathy. It was RNA transcripts that yielded the amplified TCR beta CDR3 regions. The HTBI set primed first-round TCR CDR3 RT-PCR. TCRdb re-called the multiplex PCR reads with MiXCR, one entry per CDR3 protein. The sample consists of 550,000 to 800,000 distinct CDR3 sequences, approximately 15% of them appearing once. The sample consisted of blood. The source is a man aged 50 to 60 with Graves' hyperthyroidism.

This clonotype occurred many times. The chain employs TRBV2 and TRBJ1-1; TRBD1 matches at 10 bases. V was pared by 5 bases and J by 5 bases, with 5 bases of the junction left unmatched. CDR3 length equals 14 residues. Looked up from germline, CDR1 is SNHLY and CDR2 is FYNNEI. This chain's CDR3 is CASSSTGQGTEAFF. The CDR3 DNA follows: TGTGCCAGCAGTAGCACGGGACAGGGGACTGAAGCTTTCTTT.

The chain combines TRBV25-1 with TRBJ1-4; D not certain. V was cut by 4 bases and J by 0 bases, with 3 bases left in between. The CDR3 sequence is 13 residues long. The V gene's germline CDR1 is MGHDK and CDR2 SYGVNS. The CDR3 coding sequence is TGTGCCAGCAGTGTTGCAACTAATGAAAAACTGTTTTTT. Amino acid sequence: CASSVATNEKLFF.

This chain connects TRBV12-3 or TRBV12-4 to TRBJ1-1, with D perhaps TRBD1 (5 bases). There are 16 residues in the CDR3. V was cut by 4 bases and J by 4 bases, with 19 bases left in between. The CDR3 DNA is TGTGCCAGCAGTTCAGGGTTTTACAACGGGATCACTGAAGCTTTCTTT. Protein: CASSSGFYNGITEAFF.

This clonotype was counted only a few times. V gene TRBV19 combines with J gene TRBJ1-1; D unresolved. Looked up from germline, CDR1 is LNHDA and CDR2 is SQIVND (reference sequence). Trimming left V 1 base short and J 1 base short, with 7 bases between. This CDR3 spans 14 amino acids. CDR3 nucleotide sequence: TGTGCCAGTAGTATAGGATGGGCGAACACTGAAGCTTTCTTT. Translated, it gives CASSIGWANTEAFF.

This clonotype has just a few counts. This chain uses TRBV7-9 with TRBJ1-4; 7 positions agree with TRBD1. V gave up 5 bases and J gave up 4 bases; unmatched junction bases: 4. Germline assignment: CDR1 SEHNR and CDR2 FQNEAQ (reference sequence). The CDR3 runs 14 residues. CDR3 in amino acids: CASSRTGFNEKLFF. As DNA, the CDR3 is TGTGCCAGCAGCAGGACAGGATTTAATGAAAAACTGTTTTTT.

This clonotype appeared many times. The V call is TRBV28, the J call TRBJ2-3, with D possibly TRBD2 on 7 matching bases. The CDR3 covers 14 residues. The germline V gene has CDR1 MDHEN and CDR2 SYDVKM. V lost 6 bases and J lost 4, with 14 bases in between. CDR3 coding DNA: TGTGCCAGCAGCTTAGGGGGGGGTCCAGATACGCAGTATTTT. It is translated as CASSLGGGPDTQYF. The whole variable domain, filled in from reference TRBV28 and TRBJ2-3, reads DVKVTQSSRYLVKRTGEKVFLECVQDMDHENMFWYRQDPGLGLRLIYFSYDVKMKEKGDIPEGYSVSREKKERFSLILESASTNQTSMYLCASSLGGGPDTQYFGPGTRLTVL.

There are a few counts of this clonotype. The DNA for the CDR3 is TGTGCCAGCAGCGTAGTAGTGTCGGAACCTACATCCACCGGGGAGCTGTTTTTT. It codes for CASSVVVSEPTSTGELFF. The chain joins TRBV9 to TRBJ2-2; no firm D call. The CDR3 extends over 18 amino acids. Looked up from germline, CDR1 is SGDLS and CDR2 is YYNGEE. V was cut by 0 bases and J by 4 bases, with 19 bases left in between.

The rearrangement joins TRBV10-3 to TRBJ1-1, with 7 nucleotides matching TRBD1. V was clipped by 2 bases and J by 5 bases; unmatched bases: 8. Germline V gene lookup returns CDR1 ENHRY and CDR2 SYGVKD. CDR3 length equals 15 residues. The CDR3 region is CAISEAEGARTEAFF. CDR3 bases: TGTGCCATCAGTGAGGCGGAGGGGGCGCGGACTGAAGCTTTCTTT.

This clonotype came up many times. This rearrangement joins TRBV20-1 to TRBJ2-7, with TRBD1 matching over 8 bases. Germline assignment: CDR1 DFQATT and CDR2 SNEGSKA (reference sequence). Losses at the gene ends were 6 bases for V and 3 bases for J; bases not matched to a gene: 7. The CDR3 has 13 residues. The CDR3 bases are TGCAGTGCCCCCCGGACAGGGAACTACGAGCAGTACTTC. This gives the protein CSAPRTGNYEQYF.

This clonotype came up many times. This chain connects TRBV27 to TRBJ2-7; 9 bases line up with TRBD1. V was pared by 0 bases and J by 7 bases, with 7 bases of the junction left unmatched. Germline loops: CDR1 MNHEY, CDR2 SMNVEV (reference sequence). This CDR3 has 15 residues. The CDR3 here is CASSLSTGTGREQYF. CDR3 nucleotide sequence: TGTGCCAGCAGTTTATCCACTGGGACAGGGAGAGAGCAGTACTTC.

There are many counts of this clonotype. The genes are TRBV28 and TRBJ2-5; D remains unclear. The V end lost 3 bases, the J end lost 4 bases, and 12 bases lay between the germline ends. The CDR3 runs 14 residues. CDR1 and CDR2 from the germline V gene are MDHEN and SYDVKM. The chain's CDR3 is CASSLGSPPETQYF. CDR3 DNA sequence: TGTGCCAGCAGTTTGGGCAGTCCTCCAGAGACCCAGTACTTC. Using reference TRBV28 and TRBJ2-5 for the parts outside the CDR3, the full variable domain is DVKVTQSSRYLVKRTGEKVFLECVQDMDHENMFWYRQDPGLGLRLIYFSYDVKMKEKGDIPEGYSVSREKKERFSLILESASTNQTSMYLCASSLGSPPETQYFGPGTRLLVL.

The rearrangement links TRBV2 to TRBJ2-1, with TRBD2 as a possible D gene (6 bases). Germline assignment: CDR1 SNHLY and CDR2 FYNNEI. The CDR3 is 12 residues long. V was shortened by 11 bases and J by 9 bases, with 17 bases between the two germline ends. CDR3 DNA: TGTGCCGGGCTTCGGGACGGGGGTGAGCAGTTCTTC. This translates into CAGLRDGGEQFF.

This clonotype was recorded at least ten times. The chain is built from TRBV12-5 and TRBJ1-1; TRBD1 is a possible D gene (6 bases). The germline V gene has CDR1 LGHNT and CDR2 FRNRAP. CDR3 length equals 13 residues. Trimming removed 5 bases from V and 5 bases from J, with 12 bases in between. CDR3 in amino acids: CASGLGHPTEAFF. The CDR3, as DNA: TGTGCTAGTGGTCTGGGACACCCGACTGAAGCTTTCTTT.

There are a few counts of this clonotype. The chain joins TRBV27 to TRBJ1-2; D is unresolved. This CDR3 contains 16 residues. Trimming removed 2 bases at V and 8 bases at J, with 21 bases between. The V gene's germline CDR1 is MNHEY and CDR2 SMNVEV (reference sequence). The CDR3 DNA sequence: TGTGCCAGCAGTTTACGGTCGGGGATGACGATGGGCGGCTACACCTTC. Amino acids: CASSLRSGMTMGGYTF.

Many counts were recorded for this clonotype. This rearrangement joins TRBV29-1 to TRBJ2-3; no firm D call. V lost 3 bases and J 1 base, leaving 11 bases between the germline ends. CDR3 length: 14 residues. Per the germline V gene, CDR1 is SQVTM and CDR2 is ANQGSEA. CDR3 DNA sequence: TGCAGCGTTGACCCAATAGTCGGCACAGATACGCAGTATTTT. Amino acid sequence: CSVDPIVGTDTQYF.

Remarks on this clonotype: This may arise from a read error, as a much more abundant clone is one base away. The chain couples TRBV7-2 to TRBJ2-7; D not resolved. CDR1 and CDR2 from the germline V gene are SGHTA and FQGNSA. The V and J ends lost 1 base and 3 bases respectively, with 13 bases between them. The CDR3 loop spans 15 amino acids. CDR3: CASSLGRRKFYEQYF. The CDR3 DNA follows: TGTGCCAGCAGCTTAGGTCGCCGAAAGTTCTACGAGCAGTACTTC.

This clonotype was observed at least ten times. This chain uses TRBV6-1 with TRBJ2-1, with 10 positions matching TRBD1. Trimming cost V 0 bases and J 8 bases; bases outside gene matches: 16. The germline V gene has CDR1 MNHNS and CDR2 SASEGT. The CDR3 sequence is 19 residues long. CDR3 DNA sequence: TGTGCCAGCAGTGAAGCGGATTGGGCAGACAGGGGGCTTATGGATGAGCAGTTCTTC. Its translation is CASSEADWADRGLMDEQFF.

This clonotype occurred many times. The chain combines TRBV20-1 with TRBJ2-7; no clear D gene. With 6 bases removed from V and 7 bases from J, the gap between germline ends came to 19 bases. The CDR3 is 13 amino acids. Germline CDR1 reads DFQATT; CDR2 reads SNEGSKA (reference sequence). This chain's CDR3 is CSAQLPRVWEQYF. CDR3 nucleotide sequence: TGCAGTGCCCAACTCCCTAGGGTATGGGAGCAGTACTTC.